The clone carrying this TCR beta chain was observed a few times. Its antigen is still unknown. Trimming removed 5 bases from V and 0 bases from J, with 17 bases in between. The CDR3 sequence is 17 residues long. Germline loops: CDR1 SEHNR, CDR2 FQNEAQ (reference sequence). These data come from a study of T cells in Graves' hyperthyroidism and ophthalmopathy. Study-wide points: By a 13 V-J model, ophthalmopathy was set apart from stable hyperthyroidism.

The CDR3 regions of TCR beta were amplified from RNA transcripts. RT-PCR in the first round (using the HTBI primer set) targeted the TCR CDR3. Each CDR3 protein is one row after TCRdb ran MiXCR on the multiplex PCR reads. The table shows about 610,000 distinct CDR3 sequences, with about 15% occurring only once. The sequenced material came from blood. This clonotype was sampled from a woman aged 40-49 years with Graves' ophthalmopathy. The rearrangement joins TRBV7-9 to TRBJ2-4, with D possibly being TRBD1 (6 bases). For the CDR3, the DNA is TGTGCCAGCAGCGGAAACGACGGACAGTTAGCCAAAAACATTCAGTACTTC. Amino acids: CASSGNDGQLAKNIQYF. The full variable domain, its missing parts supplied by reference TRBV7-9 and TRBJ2-4, is DTGVSQNPRHKITKRGQNVTFRCDPISEHNRLYWYRQTLGQGPEFLTYFQNEAQLEKSRLLSDRFSAERPKGSFSTLEIQRTEQGDSAMYLCASSGNDGQLAKNIQYFGAGTRLSVL.